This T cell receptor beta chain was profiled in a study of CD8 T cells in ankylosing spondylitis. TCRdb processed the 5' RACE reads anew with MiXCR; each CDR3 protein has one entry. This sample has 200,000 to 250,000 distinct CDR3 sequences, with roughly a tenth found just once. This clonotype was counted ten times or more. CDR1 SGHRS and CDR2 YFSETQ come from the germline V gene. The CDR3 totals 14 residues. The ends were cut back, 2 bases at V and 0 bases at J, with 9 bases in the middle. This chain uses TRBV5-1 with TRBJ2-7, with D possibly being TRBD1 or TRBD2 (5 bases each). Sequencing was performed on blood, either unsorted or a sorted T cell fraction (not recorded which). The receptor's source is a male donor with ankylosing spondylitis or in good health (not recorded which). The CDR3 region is CASSFWGNSYEQYF. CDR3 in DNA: TGCGCCAGCAGCTTTTGGGGGAACTCCTACGAGCAGTACTTC.